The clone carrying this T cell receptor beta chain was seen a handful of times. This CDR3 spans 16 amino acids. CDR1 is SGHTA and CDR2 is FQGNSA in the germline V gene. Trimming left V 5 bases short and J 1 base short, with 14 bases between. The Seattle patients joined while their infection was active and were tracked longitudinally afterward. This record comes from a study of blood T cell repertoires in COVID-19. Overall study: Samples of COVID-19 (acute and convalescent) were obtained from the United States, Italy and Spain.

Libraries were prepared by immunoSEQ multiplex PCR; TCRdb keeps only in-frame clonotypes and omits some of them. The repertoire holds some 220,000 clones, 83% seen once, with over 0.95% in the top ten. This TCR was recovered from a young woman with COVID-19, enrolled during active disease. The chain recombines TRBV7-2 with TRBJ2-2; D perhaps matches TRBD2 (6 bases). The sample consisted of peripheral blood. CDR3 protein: CASSKGGSMNTGELFF. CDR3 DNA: TGTGCCAGCAGCAAAGGAGGGTCCATGAACACCGGGGAGCTGTTTTTT.